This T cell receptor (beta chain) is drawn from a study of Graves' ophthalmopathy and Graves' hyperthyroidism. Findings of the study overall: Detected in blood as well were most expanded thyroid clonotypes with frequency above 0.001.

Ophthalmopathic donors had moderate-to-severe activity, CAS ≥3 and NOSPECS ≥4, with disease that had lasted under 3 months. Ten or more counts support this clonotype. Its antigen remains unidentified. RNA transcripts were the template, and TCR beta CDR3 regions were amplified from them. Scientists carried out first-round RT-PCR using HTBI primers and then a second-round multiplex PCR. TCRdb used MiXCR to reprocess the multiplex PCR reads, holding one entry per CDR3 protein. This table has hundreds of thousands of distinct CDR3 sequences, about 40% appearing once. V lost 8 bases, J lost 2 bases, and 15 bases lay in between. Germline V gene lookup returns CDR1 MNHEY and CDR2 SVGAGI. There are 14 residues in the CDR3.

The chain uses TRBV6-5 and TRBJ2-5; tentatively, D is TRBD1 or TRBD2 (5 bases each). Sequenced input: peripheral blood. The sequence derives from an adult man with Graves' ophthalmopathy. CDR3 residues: CASAGTEAQETQYF. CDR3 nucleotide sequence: TGTGCCAGCGCCGGGACCGAAGCTCAAGAGACCCAGTACTTC.